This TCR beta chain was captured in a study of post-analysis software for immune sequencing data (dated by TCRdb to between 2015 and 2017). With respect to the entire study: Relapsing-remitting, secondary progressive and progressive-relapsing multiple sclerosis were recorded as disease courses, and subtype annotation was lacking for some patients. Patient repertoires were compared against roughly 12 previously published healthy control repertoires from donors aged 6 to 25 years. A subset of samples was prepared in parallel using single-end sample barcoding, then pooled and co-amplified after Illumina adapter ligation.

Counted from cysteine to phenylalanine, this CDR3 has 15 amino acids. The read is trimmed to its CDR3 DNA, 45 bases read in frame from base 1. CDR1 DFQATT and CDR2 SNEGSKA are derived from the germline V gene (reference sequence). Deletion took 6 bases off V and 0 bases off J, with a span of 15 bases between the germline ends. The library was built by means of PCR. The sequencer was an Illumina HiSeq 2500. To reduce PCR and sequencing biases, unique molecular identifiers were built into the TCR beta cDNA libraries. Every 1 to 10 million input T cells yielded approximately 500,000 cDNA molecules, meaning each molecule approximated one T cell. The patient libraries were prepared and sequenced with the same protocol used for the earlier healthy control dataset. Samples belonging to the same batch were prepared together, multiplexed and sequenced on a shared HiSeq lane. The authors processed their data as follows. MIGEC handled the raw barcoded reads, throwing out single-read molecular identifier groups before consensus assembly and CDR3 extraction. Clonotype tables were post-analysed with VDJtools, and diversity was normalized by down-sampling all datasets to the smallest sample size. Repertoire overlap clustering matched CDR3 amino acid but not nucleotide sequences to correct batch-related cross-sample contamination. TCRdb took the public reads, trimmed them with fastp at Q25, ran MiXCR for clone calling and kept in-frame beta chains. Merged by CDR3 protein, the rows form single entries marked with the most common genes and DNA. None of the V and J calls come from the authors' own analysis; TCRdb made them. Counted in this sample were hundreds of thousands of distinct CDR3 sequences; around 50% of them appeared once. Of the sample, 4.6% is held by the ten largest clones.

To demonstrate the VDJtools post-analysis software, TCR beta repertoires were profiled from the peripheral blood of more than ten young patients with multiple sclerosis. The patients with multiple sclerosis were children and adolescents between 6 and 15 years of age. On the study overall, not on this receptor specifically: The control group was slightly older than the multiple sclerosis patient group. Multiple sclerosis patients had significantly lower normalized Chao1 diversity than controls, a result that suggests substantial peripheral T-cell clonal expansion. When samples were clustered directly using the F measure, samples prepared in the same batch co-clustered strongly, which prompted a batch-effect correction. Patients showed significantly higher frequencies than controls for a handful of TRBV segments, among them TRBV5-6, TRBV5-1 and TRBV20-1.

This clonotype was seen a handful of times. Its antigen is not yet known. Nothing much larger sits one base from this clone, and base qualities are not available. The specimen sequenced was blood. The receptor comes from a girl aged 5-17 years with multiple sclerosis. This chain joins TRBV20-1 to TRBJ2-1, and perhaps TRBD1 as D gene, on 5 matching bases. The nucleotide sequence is TGCAGTGCCCGAGACAGTTTTAGCTCCTACAATGAGCAGTTCTTC. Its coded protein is CSARDSFSSYNEQFF.